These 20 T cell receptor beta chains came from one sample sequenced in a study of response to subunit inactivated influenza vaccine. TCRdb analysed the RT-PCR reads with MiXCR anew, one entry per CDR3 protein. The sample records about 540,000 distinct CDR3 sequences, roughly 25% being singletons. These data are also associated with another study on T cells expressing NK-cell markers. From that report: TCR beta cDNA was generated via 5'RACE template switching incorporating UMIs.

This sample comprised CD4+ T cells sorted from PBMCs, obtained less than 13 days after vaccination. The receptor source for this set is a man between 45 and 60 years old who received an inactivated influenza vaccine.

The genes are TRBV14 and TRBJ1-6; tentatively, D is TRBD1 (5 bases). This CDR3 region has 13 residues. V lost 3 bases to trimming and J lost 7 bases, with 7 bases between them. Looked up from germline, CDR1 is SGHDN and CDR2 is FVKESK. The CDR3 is CASSQRGNSPLHF. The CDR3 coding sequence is TGTGCCAGCAGCCAGAGGGGAAATTCACCCCTCCACTTT.

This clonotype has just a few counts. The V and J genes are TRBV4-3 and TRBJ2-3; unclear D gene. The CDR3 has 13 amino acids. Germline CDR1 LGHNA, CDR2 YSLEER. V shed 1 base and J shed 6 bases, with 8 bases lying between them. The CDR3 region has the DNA TGCGCCAGCAGCCAAGGGGTTAGGGATACGCAGTATTTT. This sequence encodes CASSQGVRDTQYF.

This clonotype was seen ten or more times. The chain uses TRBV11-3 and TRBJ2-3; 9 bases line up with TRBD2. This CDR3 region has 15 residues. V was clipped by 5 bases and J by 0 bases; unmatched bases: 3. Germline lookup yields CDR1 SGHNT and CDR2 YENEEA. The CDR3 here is CASSARGGSTDTQYF. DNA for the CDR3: TGTGCCAGCAGCGCGCGGGGGGGGAGCACAGATACGCAGTATTTT. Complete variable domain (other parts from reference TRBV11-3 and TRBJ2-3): EAGVVQSPRYKIIEKKQPVAFWCNPISGHNTLYWYLQNLGQGPELLIRYENEEAVDDSQLPKDRFSAERLKGVDSTLKIQPAELGDSAVYLCASSARGGSTDTQYFGPGTRLTVL.

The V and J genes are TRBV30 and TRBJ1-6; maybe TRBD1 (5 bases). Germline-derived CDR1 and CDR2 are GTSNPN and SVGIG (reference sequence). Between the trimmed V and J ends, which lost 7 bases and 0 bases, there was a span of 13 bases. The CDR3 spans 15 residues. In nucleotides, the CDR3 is TGTGCCTCGGGTGGGGCAAGCTCCTATAATTCACCCCTCCACTTT. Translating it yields CASGGASSYNSPLHF. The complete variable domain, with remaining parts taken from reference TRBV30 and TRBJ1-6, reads SQTIHQWPATLVQPVGSPLSLECTVEGTSNPNLYWYRQAAGRGLQLLFYSVGIGQISSEVPQNLSASRPQDRQFILSSKKLLLSDSGFYLCASGGASSYNSPLHFGNGTRLTVT.

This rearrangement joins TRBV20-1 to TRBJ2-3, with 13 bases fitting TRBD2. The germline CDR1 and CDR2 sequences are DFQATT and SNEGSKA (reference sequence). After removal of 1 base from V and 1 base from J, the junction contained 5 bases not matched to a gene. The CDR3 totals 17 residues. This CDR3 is CSARVRGLAGGTDTQYF. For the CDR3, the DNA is TGCAGTGCTAGAGTCCGAGGACTAGCGGGGGGCACAGATACGCAGTATTTT.

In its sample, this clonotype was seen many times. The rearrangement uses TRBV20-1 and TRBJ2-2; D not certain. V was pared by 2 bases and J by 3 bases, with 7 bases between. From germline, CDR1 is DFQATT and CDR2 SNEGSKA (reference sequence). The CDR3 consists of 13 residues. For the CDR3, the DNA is TGCAGTGCTAGAAGGCTCGACACCGGGGAGCTGTTTTTT. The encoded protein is CSARRLDTGELFF.

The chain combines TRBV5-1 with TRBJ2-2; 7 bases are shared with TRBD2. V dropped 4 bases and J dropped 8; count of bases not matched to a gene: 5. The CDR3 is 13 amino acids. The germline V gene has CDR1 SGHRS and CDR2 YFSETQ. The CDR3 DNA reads TGCGCCAGCAGCCTCTGGGGACTAGGGGAGCTGTTTTTT. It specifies CASSLWGLGELFF.

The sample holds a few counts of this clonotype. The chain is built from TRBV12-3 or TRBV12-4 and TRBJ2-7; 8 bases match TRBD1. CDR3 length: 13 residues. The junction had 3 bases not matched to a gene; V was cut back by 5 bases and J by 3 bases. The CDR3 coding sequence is TGTGCCAGCAGTAGGACAGGGAACTACGAGCAGTACTTC. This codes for CASSRTGNYEQYF.

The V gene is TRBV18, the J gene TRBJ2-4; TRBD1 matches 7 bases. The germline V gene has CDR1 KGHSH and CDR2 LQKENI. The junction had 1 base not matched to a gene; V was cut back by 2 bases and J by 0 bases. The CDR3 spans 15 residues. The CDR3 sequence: CASSPTGEAKNIQYF. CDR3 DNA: TGTGCCAGCTCACCAACAGGGGAAGCCAAAAACATTCAGTACTTC.

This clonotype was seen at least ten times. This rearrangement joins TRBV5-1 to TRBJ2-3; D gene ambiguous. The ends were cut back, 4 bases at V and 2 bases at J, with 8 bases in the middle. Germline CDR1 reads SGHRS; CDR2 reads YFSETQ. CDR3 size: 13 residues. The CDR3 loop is CASSLYFTDTQYF. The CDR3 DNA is TGCGCCAGCAGCCTATATTTCACAGATACGCAGTATTTT. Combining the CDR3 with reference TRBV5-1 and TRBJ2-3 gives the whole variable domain KAGVTQTPRYLIKTRGQQVTLSCSPISGHRSVSWYQQTPGQGLQFLFEYFSETQRNKGNFPGRFSGRQFSNSRSEMNVSTLELGDSALYLCASSLYFTDTQYFGPGTRLTVL.

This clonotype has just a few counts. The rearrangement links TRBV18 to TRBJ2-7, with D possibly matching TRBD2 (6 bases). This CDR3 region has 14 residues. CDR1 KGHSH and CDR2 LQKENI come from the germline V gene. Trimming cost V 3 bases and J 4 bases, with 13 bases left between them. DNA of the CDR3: TGTGCCAGCTCACCTAGCGGCGGTCCATACGAGCAGTACTTC. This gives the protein CASSPSGGPYEQYF.

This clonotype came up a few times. CDR3 bases: TGCGCCAGCAGCTTGGAGGCAGGGCGCAATCAGCCCCAGCATTTT. Its protein product is CASSLEAGRNQPQHF. The chain joins TRBV5-1 to TRBJ1-5; tentatively, D is TRBD1 (5 bases). Germline values: CDR1 SGHRS, CDR2 YFSETQ. This CDR3 region has 15 residues. V lost 0 bases and J lost 2, with 9 bases in between.

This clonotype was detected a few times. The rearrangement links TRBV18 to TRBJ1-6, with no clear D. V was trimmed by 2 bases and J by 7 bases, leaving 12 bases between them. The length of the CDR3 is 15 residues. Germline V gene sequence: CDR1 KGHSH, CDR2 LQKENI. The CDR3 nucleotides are TGTGCCAGCTCACCATCGGCCGGATTCAATTCACCCCTCCACTTT. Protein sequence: CASSPSAGFNSPLHF. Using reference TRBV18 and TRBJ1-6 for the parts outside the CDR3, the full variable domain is NAGVMQNPRHLVRRRGQEARLRCSPMKGHSHVYWYRQLPEEGLKFMVYLQKENIIDESGMPKERFSAEFPKEGPSILRIQQVVRGDSAAYFCASSPSAGFNSPLHFGNGTRLTVT.

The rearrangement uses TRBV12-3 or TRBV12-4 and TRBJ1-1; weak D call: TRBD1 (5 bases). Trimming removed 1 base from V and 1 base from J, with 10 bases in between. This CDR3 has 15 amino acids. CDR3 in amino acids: CASSLGGHQNTEAFF. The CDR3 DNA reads TGTGCCAGCAGTTTAGGAGGACACCAGAACACTGAAGCTTTCTTT.

CDR3 residues: CASRGLAGIGSYNEQFF. In DNA, the CDR3 is TGTGCCAGCAGGGGACTAGCGGGAATTGGGTCCTACAATGAGCAGTTCTTC. V is TRBV6-2 or TRBV6-3 and J is TRBJ2-1; 13 bases align to TRBD2. The V gene end was trimmed by 6 bases and the J gene end by 1 base; junction bases not matched to a gene: 6. Germline V gene sequence: CDR1 MNHEY, CDR2 SVGEGT. CDR3 length: 17 residues.

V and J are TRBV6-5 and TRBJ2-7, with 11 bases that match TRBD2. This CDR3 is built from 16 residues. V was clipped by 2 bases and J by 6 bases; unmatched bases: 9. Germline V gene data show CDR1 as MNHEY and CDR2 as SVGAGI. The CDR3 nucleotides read TGTGCCAGCAGTTACAGTCCTAGCGGGAGGCCCTTCGAGCAGTACTTC. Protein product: CASSYSPSGRPFEQYF.

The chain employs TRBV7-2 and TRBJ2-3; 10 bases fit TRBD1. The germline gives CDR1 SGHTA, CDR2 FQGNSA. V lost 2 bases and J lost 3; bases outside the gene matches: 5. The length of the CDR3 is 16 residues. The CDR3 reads CASSLQGQGKTDTQYF. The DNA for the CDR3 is TGTGCCAGCAGCTTACAGGGACAGGGGAAAACAGATACGCAGTATTTT.

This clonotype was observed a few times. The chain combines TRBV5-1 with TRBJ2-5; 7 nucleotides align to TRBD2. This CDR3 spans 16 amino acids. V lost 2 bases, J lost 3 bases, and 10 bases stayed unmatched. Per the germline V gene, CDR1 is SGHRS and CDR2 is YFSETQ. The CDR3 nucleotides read TGCGCCAGCAGCTTCCGTGGGAGGGCCAGAGAAGAGACCCAGTACTTC. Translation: CASSFRGRAREETQYF.

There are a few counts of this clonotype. The CDR3 reads CASSLGGLAGVKQYF. As DNA, the CDR3 is TGTGCCAGCAGCTTAGGGGGACTAGCGGGAGTTAAGCAGTATTTT. The chain links TRBV7-2 to TRBJ2-3, with 14 bases that match TRBD2. The CDR3 sequence is 15 residues long. The trim removed 1 base at V and 11 bases at J, leaving 5 bases unmatched. Germline lookup yields CDR1 SGHTA and CDR2 FQGNSA.

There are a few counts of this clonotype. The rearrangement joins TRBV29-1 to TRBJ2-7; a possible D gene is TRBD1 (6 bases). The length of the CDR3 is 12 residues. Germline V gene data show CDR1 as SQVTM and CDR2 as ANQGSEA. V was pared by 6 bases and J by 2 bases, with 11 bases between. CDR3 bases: TGCAGCGTACGCCAGGGGCCCTACGAGCAGTACTTC. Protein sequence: CSVRQGPYEQYF.